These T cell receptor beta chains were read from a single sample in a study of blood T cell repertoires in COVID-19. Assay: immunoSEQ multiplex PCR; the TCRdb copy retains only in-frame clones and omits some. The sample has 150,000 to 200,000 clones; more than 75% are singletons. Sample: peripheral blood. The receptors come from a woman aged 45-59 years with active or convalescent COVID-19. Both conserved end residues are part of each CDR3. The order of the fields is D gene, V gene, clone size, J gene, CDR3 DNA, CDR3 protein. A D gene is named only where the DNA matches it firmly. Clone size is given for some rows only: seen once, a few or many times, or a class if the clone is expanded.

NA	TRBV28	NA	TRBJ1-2	TGTGCCAGCGAACAGGGTCCCTATGGCTACACCTTC	CASEQGPYGYTF
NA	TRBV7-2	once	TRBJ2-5	TGTGCCAGCAGCTTATGGGGGCGGGCAGTCCAAGAGACCCAGTACTTC	CASSLWGRAVQETQYF
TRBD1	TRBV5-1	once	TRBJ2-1	TGCGCCAGCAGGTCCGGGGACAGGCGACACAATGAGCAGTTCTTC	CASRSGDRRHNEQFF
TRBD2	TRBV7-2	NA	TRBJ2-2	TGTGCCAGCAGCTTAGAGAGCGGGAGGGCCCTCACCGGGGAGCTGTTTTTT	CASSLESGRALTGELFF
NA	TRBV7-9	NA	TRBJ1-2	TGTGCCAGCAGCTTAGTCGGGAACTATGGCTACACCTTC	CASSLVGNYGYTF
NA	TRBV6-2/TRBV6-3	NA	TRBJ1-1	TGTGCCAGCAGTTACTCGTGGTATCAGGGTATGAACACTGAAGCTTTCTTT	CASSYSWYQGMNTEAFF
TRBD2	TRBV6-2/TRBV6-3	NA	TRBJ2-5	TGTGCCAGCAGTGGAACAAGCGGGGGGGACGTCAGACAAGAGACCCAGTACTTC	CASSGTSGGDVRQETQYF
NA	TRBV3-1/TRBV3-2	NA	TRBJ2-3	TGTGCCAGCAGCCAAGGGCCAGGGGATACGCAGTATTTT	CASSQGPGDTQYF
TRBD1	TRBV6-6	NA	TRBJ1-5	TGTGCCAGCAGTCGGACAGGGGGCAAGGAAGGGCCCCAGCATTTT	CASSRTGGKEGPQHF
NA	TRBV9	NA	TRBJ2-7	TGTGCCAGCAGCGTAGAGTCTAGCGAGACCTACGAGCAGTACTTC	CASSVESSETYEQYF
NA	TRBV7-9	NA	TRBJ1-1	TGTGCCAGCAGCAATGACCCCCAGAGGACTGAAGCTTTCTTT	CASSNDPQRTEAFF
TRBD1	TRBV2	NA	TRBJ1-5	TGTGCCAGCGGGAGGGGACAGGGGTATCAGCCCCAGCATTTT	CASGRGQGYQPQHF
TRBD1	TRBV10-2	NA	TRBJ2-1	TGCGCCAGCATTAGGACAGGGGGGGACTACAATGAGCAGTTCTTC	CASIRTGGDYNEQFF
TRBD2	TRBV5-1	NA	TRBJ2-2	TGCGCCAGCAGCTTGGGGCTAGCGGGTAACACCGGGGAGCTGTTTTTT	CASSLGLAGNTGELFF
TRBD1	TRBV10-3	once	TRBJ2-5	TGTGCCATCAGTGAGCCAGTTCCGGGACAGGGCGCCCAAGAGACCCAGTACTTC	CAISEPVPGQGAQETQYF
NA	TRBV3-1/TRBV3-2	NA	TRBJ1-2	TGTGCCAGCAGCGCGAGGGTTCGGGTTAACTATGGCTACACCTTC	CASSARVRVNYGYTF
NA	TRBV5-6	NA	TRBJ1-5	TGTGCCAGCAGCCCCTACGCGGGGCATCAGCCCCAGCATTTT	CASSPYAGHQPQHF
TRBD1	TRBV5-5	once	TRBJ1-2	TGTGCCAGCAACCCCACCCCCACGGACAGGGATGATAACTATGGCTACACCTTC	CASNPTPTDRDDNYGYTF
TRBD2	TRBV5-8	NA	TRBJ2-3	TGTGCCAGCAGCCCCAGCGGGGGGACGCAGTATTTT	CASSPSGGTQYF
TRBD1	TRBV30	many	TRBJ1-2	TGTGCCTGGAGTGTAGGAACAGGGGGAAGAGGCTACACCTTC	CAWSVGTGGRGYTF
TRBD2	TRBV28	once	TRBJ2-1	TGTGCCAGCAGCACCGGGACTAGCGGGAGGTGGAATGAGCAGTTCTTC	CASSTGTSGRWNEQFF
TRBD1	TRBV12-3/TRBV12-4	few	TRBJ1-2	TGTGCCAGCAGTTTCCGGACAGGGGATGGCTACACCTTC	CASSFRTGDGYTF
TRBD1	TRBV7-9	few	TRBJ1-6	TGTGCCAGCAGCGCAGGGACAGGGGAGTCACCCCTCCACTTT	CASSAGTGESPLHF
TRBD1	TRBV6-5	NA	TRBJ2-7	TGTGCCAGCAGTCCCGACAGGGGGCAGTACGAGCAGTACTTC	CASSPDRGQYEQYF
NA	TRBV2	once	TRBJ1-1	TGTGCCAGCAGGCGACAGGAGAACACTGAAGCTTTCTTT	CASRRQENTEAFF
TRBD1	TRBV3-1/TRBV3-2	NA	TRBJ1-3	TGTGCCAGCAGCCAAGGACAGGGAGGAAACACCATATATTTT	CASSQGQGGNTIYF
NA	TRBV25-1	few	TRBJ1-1	TGTGCCAGCAGTGTGAGGACTGAAGCTTTCTTT	CASSVRTEAFF
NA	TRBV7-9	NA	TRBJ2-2	TGTGCCAGCAGCTCCGACTCAACCGGGGAGCTGTTTTTT	CASSSDSTGELFF